Presented here are 5 T cell receptor beta chains from one specimen sequenced in a study of blood T cell repertoires in COVID-19. Data came from immunoSEQ multiplex PCR; TCRdb stores just in-frame clones and leaves some out. Seen here are just over 300,000 clones, around 91% observed once, and the top ten hold about 9.9%. The sample was PBMCs or T cells enriched from blood (not recorded which). The receptors here all came from a woman aged 40 to 50 who had recovered from COVID-19.

This sequence joins TRBV30 and TRBJ1-2; 9 bases are shared with TRBD1. Germline CDR1 and CDR2: GTSNPN and SVGIG (reference sequence). The CDR3 length is 12 residues. The V and J ends lost 2 bases and 8 bases, in that order; junction bases with no gene match: 3. CDR3 residues: CAWSRQGVGYTF. The CDR3 DNA sequence: TGTGCCTGGAGTAGACAGGGGGTAGGCTACACCTTC.

The V gene is TRBV18, the J gene TRBJ1-2; 7 bases map to TRBD1. This CDR3 has 15 amino acids. Germline CDR1 and CDR2: KGHSH and LQKENI. V gave up 1 base and J gave up 2 bases; unmatched junction bases: 4. The CDR3 bases are TGTGCCAGCTCACCACGCGAGACAGGGAACTATGGCTACACCTTC. Translation: CASSPRETGNYGYTF. Variable domain in full (rest from reference TRBV18 and TRBJ1-2): NAGVMQNPRHLVRRRGQEARLRCSPMKGHSHVYWYRQLPEEGLKFMVYLQKENIIDESGMPKERFSAEFPKEGPSILRIQQVVRGDSAAYFCASSPRETGNYGYTFGSGTRLTVV.

The rearrangement uses TRBV7-8 and TRBJ2-1; D is unresolved. Germline V gene data show CDR1 as SGHVS and CDR2 as FQNEAQ. The CDR3 loop spans 15 amino acids. Trimming cost V 1 base and J 7 bases, with 14 bases left between them. The CDR3 reads CASSLVVVGTNEQFF. CDR3 DNA: TGTGCCAGCAGCTTAGTGGTGGTTGGCACAAATGAGCAGTTCTTC.

The CDR3 region is CASSPDRGRNTEAFF. CDR3 DNA sequence: TGTGCCAGCTCACCTGACAGGGGAAGGAACACTGAAGCTTTCTTT. The gene calls are TRBV18 and TRBJ1-1, with TRBD1 matching over 8 bases. Germline assignment: CDR1 KGHSH and CDR2 LQKENI. V shed 3 bases, J shed 1 base, and the junction held 4 bases outside the gene matches. The CDR3 has 15 amino acids.

V is TRBV13 and J is TRBJ2-7; 12 bases fit TRBD2. The junction had 13 bases not matched to a gene; V was cut back by 3 bases and J by 4 bases. The CDR3 is 18 residues long. CDR1 is PRHDT, CDR2 FYEKMQ, per germline (reference sequence). Here the CDR3 DNA reads TGTGCCAGCAGCTTGGGACTAGCGGGTCATCCTGGCGTATACGAGCAGTACTTC. Translation: CASSLGLAGHPGVYEQYF.